The text below deals with one T cell receptor (beta chain). These data originate in a study of blood T cell repertoires in COVID-19. Study in general: Nucleic acid was either cDNA or gDNA, and it came from T cells, B-cell-depleted T cells, or PBMCs.

The repertoire was sequenced with immunoSEQ multiplex PCR; TCRdb's copy has only in-frame clones and lacks some. The sample has 300,000 to 500,000 clones, around 90% seen once; the top ten hold more than 2%. The sequenced sample consisted of PBMCs or T cells enriched from blood (not recorded which). The sequence was obtained from a woman aged 40 to 55 with acute COVID-19.

CDR3 DNA: TGTGCCAGCAGGGGGTCGACAGGGAACTATGGCTACACCTTC. It yields the protein CASRGSTGNYGYTF. The rearrangement uses TRBV25-1 and TRBJ1-2; TRBD1 agrees at 7 bases. Germline assignment: CDR1 MGHDK and CDR2 SYGVNS. The CDR3 is made up of 14 amino acids. Trimming cost V 6 bases and J 2 bases; bases outside gene matches: 6.